The following is a T cell receptor (beta chain) sequence with its context. The data were obtained in a study of blood T cell repertoires in COVID-19. Here immunoSEQ multiplex PCR was the method, and the copy in TCRdb shows in-frame clones only, minus some. Among approximately 190,000 clones, approximately 91% were seen once, and the ten largest hold 6.2%. Trimming took off 2 bases at V and 13 bases at J, with 10 bases between the two ends. The CDR3 sequence is 11 residues long. CDR1 and CDR2 (germline): MDHEN, SYDVKM. Material for sequencing was peripheral blood. The source of this sequence is a woman in her thirties or forties who had recovered from COVID-19. The gene calls are TRBV28 and TRBJ2-3, with unresolved D. The CDR3 spells CASSLRDFEYF. Here the CDR3 DNA reads TGTGCCAGCAGTTTACGCGATTTCGAGTATTTT.